This note documents a single TCR beta chain sequence. The sample originates from a study of blood T cell repertoires in COVID-19. About the study: COVID-19 samples collected from the United States, Italy and Spain covered acute and convalescent phases. PBMCs, B-cell-depleted T cells, or T cells provided the cDNA or gDNA that made up the material.

In the authors' workflow: Quantification of nucleated cells was approximated via reference gene primer amplification. TCRdb's copy holds only in-frame clones and misses some; the assay was immunoSEQ multiplex PCR. V, J and clone size were drawn from that table, and D and trimming were deduced from the DNA. There are 220,000 or so clones in the sample; around four fifths occur only once, and 20% lies in the top ten. The CDR3 is 13 residues long. Looked up from germline, CDR1 is SGHTA and CDR2 is FQGNSA. Trimming pared 8 bases from V and 5 bases from J, leaving 13 bases between. The origin of this receptor is a man aged 25 to 45 with active or convalescent COVID-19. Sequencing was performed on peripheral blood. The rearrangement joins TRBV7-2 to TRBJ1-5; D may be TRBD1 (5 bases). The CDR3 here is CASAGRGDQPQHF. The CDR3 coding sequence is TGTGCCAGCGCGGGGAGGGGAGATCAGCCCCAGCATTTT. Full variable domain (outside the CDR3, taken from reference TRBV7-2 and TRBJ1-5): GAGVSQSPSNKVTEKGKDVELRCDPISGHTALYWYRQSLGQGLEFLIYFQGNSAPDKSGLPSDRFSAERTGGSVSTLTIQRTQQEDSAVYLCASAGRGDQPQHFGDGTRLSIL.